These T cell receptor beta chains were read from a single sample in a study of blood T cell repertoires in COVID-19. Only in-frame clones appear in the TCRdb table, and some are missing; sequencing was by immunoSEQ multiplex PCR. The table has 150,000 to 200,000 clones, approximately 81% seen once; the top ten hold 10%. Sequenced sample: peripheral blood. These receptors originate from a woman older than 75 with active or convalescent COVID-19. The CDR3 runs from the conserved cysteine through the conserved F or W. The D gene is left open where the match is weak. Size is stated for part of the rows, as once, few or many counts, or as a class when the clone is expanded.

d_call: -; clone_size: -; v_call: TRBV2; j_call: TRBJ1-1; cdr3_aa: CASSGTPTRAAFF; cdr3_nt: TGTGCCAGCAGTGGGACACCCACCCGGGCGGCTTTCTTT
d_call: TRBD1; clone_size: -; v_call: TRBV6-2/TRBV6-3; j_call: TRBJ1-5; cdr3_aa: CASSTKTGVNQPQHF; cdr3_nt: TGTGCCAGCAGTACTAAGACAGGGGTTAATCAGCCCCAGCATTTT
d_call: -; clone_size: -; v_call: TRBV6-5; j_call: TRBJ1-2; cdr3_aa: CASRLLRADYGYTF; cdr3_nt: TGTGCCAGCAGATTACTGCGCGCGGACTATGGCTACACCTTC
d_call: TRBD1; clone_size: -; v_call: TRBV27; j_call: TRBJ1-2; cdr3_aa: CASSSLRDRGYGYTF; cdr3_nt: TGTGCCAGCAGTTCACTTCGGGACAGGGGCTATGGCTACACCTTC
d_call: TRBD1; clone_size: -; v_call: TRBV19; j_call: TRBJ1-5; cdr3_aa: CASTQRGAGGYQPQHF; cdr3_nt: TGTGCCAGTACCCAACGTGGGGCAGGGGGTTATCAGCCCCAGCATTTT
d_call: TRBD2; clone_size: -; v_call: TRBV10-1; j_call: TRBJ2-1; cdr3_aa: CASSESTGGPHEQFF; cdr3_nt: TGCGCCAGCAGTGAGTCGACGGGAGGGCCCCATGAGCAGTTCTTC
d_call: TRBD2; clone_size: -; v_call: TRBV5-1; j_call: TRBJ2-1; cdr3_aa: CASSLASGSYNEQFF; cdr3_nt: TGCGCCAGCAGCTTGGCTAGCGGCTCCTACAATGAGCAGTTCTTC
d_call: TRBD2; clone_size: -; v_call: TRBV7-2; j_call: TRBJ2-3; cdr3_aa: CASSRTSVGLGDTQYF; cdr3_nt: TGTGCCAGCAGCCGGACTAGCGTGGGGTTGGGGGATACGCAGTATTTT
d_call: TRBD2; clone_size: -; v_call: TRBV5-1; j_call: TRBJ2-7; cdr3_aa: CASSLEGGLAGVAAEQYF; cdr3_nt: TGCGCCAGCAGCTTGGAGGGGGGGTTAGCGGGAGTGGCGGCCGAGCAGTACTTC
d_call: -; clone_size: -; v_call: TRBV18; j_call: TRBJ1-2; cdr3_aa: CASSNYEGIDGYTF; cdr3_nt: TGTGCCAGCTCAAATTACGAGGGAATCGATGGCTACACCTTC
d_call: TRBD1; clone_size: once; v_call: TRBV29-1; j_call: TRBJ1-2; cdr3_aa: CSVEGSTGGRGYTF; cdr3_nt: TGCAGCGTTGAGGGGTCGACAGGGGGACGTGGCTACACCTTC
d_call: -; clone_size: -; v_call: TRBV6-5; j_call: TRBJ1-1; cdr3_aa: CASSYFQNTEAFF; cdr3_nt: TGTGCCAGCAGTTACTTCCAGAACACTGAAGCTTTCTTT
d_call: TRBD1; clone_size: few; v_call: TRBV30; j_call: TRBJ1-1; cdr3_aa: CAWSGTGGMNTEAFF; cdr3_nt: TGTGCCTGGAGTGGGACAGGGGGGATGAACACTGAAGCTTTCTTT